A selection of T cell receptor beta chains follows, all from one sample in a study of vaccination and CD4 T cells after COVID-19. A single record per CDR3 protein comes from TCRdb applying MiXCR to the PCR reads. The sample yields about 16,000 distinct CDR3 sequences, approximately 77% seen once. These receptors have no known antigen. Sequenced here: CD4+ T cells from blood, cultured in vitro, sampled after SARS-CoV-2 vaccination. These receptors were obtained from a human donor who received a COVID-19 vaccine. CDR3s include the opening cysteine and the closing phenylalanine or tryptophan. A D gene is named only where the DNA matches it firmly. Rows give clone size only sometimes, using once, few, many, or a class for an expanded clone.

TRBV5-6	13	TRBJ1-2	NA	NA	TGTGCCAGCAGCTTGGTCGAGGGGGGTGGCTACACCTTC	CASSLVEGGGYTF
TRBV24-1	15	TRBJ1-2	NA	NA	TGTGCCACCAGTCCCTCGGACAGACTTAACTATGGCTACACCTTC	CATSPSDRLNYGYTF
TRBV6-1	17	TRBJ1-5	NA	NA	TGTGCCAGCAGTGAATTAGTATTGGGGGGTAGCAATCAGCCCCAGCATTTT	CASSELVLGGSNQPQHF
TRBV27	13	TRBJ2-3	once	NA	TGTGCCAGCAGTTACGACAGTACAGATACGCAGTATTTT	CASSYDSTDTQYF
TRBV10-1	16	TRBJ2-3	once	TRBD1	TGCGCCAGCAGTCTTACCCGGACAGGGAACGCAGATACGCAGTATTTT	CASSLTRTGNADTQYF
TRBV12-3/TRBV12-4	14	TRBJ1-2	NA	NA	TGTGCCAGCAGTTTATACGGGACGGCCTATGGCTACACCTTC	CASSLYGTAYGYTF
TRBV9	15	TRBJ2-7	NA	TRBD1	TGTGCCAGCAGCGTCGGAGGACAGGGAAACTACGAGCAGTACTTC	CASSVGGQGNYEQYF
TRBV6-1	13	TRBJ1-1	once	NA	TGTGCCAGCAGTCCGACGGCGACTAGGGAAGCTTTCTTT	CASSPTATREAFF
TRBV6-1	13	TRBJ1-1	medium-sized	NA	TGTGCCAGCACAAGGACGGTGAACACTGAAGCTTTCTTT	CASTRTVNTEAFF
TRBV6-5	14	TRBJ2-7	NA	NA	TGTACCAGCAGTTATTATGCGGCTCGTGGAGAGCAGTACTTC	CTSSYYAARGEQYF
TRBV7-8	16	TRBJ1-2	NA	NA	TGTGCCAGCAGCTTGCAACTGACCGAGCCGGGATATGGCTACACCTTC	CASSLQLTEPGYGYTF
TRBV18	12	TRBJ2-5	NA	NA	TGTGCCAGCTCACCACGGGCGGAGACCCAGTACTTC	CASSPRAETQYF
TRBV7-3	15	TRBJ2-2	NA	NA	TGTGCCAGCAGACAAGATCGCAGGGCGGCCGGGGAGCTGTTTTTT	CASRQDRRAAGELFF
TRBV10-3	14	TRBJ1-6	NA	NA	TGTGCCATCAGTGAGATGGGGAGCGAGTCACCCCTCCACTTT	CAISEMGSESPLHF
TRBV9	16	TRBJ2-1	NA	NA	TGTGCCAGCAGCGTAGACGGGGGCGAGGGCGACAATGAGCAGTTCTTC	CASSVDGGEGDNEQFF
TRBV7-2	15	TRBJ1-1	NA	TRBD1	TGTGCCAGCAGCAAGACAGGGGATCCCAACACTGAAGCTTTCTTT	CASSKTGDPNTEAFF
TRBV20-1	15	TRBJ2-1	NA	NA	TGCAGTGCTAGAGCTAATGCGGGGTTTCTGGTTGAGCAGTTCTTC	CSARANAGFLVEQFF
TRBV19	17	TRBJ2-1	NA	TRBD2	TGTGCCAGTAGTATAAGGGTAAAGCGGGGGCGCTTCAATGAGCAGTTCTTC	CASSIRVKRGRFNEQFF
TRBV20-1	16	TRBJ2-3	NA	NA	TGCAGTGCTGGAAATAACCCCGGGACTGTACCCGTTACGCAGTATTTT	CSAGNNPGTVPVTQYF
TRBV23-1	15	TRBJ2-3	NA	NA	TGCGCCAGCAGTCAACGCAGGGTTGACACAGATACGCAGTATTTT	CASSQRRVDTDTQYF
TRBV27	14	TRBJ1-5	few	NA	TGTGCCAGCAGCGCGGGACGGACAGATCAGCCCCAGCATTTT	CASSAGRTDQPQHF
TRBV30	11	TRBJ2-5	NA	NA	TGTGCCTGGAGTGTTCTCGAGACCCAGTACTTC	CAWSVLETQYF
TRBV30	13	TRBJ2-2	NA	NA	TGTGCCCTAACAGGGTCCAACACCGGGGAGCTGTTTTTT	CALTGSNTGELFF
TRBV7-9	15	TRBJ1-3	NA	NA	TGTGCCAGCAGCTTGCCCCAGGGCTCTGGAAACACCATATATTTT	CASSLPQGSGNTIYF
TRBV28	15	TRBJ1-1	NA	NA	TGTGCCAGCAGTTTACGACGGGTCAGCGGGACTGAAGCTTTCTTT	CASSLRRVSGTEAFF
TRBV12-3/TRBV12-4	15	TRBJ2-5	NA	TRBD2	TGTGCCAGCAGTCTTGGGACTAGCGGGGCGGAGACCCAGTACTTC	CASSLGTSGAETQYF
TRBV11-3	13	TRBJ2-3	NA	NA	TGTGCCAGCAGCCAGGGACGAACAGATACGCAGTATTTT	CASSQGRTDTQYF
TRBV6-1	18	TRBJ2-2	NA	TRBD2	TGTGCCAGCAGTGAAGGCGTGTTTCTAGCGGGGGTCGGTGGGGAGCTGTTTTTT	CASSEGVFLAGVGGELFF
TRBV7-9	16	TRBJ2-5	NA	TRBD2	TGTGCCAGCAGCGGACCTAGCGGGGGGGCCCAAGAGACCCAGTACTTC	CASSGPSGGAQETQYF
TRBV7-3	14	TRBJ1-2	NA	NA	TGTGCCAGCAGCTTACGGGCAGGGGAGGATGGCTACACCTTC	CASSLRAGEDGYTF
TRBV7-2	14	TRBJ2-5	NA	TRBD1	TGTGCCAGCAGCCTCAGGGGGTTCGAGGAGACCCAGTACTTC	CASSLRGFEETQYF
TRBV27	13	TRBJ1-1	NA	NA	TGTGCCAGCAGTTTAAGAGGGGGCACTGAAGCTTTCTTT	CASSLRGGTEAFF
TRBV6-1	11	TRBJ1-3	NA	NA	TGTGCCAGCAGTGATGTAAACACCATATATTTT	CASSDVNTIYF
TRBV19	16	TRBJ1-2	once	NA	TGTGCCAGTAGTATGCCGAGCCGCGGGGAGTTTTATGGCTACACCTTC	CASSMPSRGEFYGYTF